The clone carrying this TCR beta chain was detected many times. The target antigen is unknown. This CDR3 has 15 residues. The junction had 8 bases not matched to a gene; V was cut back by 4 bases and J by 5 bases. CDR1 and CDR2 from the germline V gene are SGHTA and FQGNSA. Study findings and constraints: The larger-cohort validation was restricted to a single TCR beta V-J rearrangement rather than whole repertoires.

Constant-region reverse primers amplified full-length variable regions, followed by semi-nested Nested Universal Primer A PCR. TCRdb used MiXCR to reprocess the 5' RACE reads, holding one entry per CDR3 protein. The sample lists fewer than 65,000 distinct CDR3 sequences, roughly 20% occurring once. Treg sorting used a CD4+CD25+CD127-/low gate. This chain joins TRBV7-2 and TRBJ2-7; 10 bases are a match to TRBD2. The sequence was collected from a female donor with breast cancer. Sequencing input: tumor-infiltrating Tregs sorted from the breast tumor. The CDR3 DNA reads TGTGCCAGCAGCTCTATCCTAGCGGGAGCCGACGAGCAGTACTTC. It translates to CASSSILAGADEQYF.